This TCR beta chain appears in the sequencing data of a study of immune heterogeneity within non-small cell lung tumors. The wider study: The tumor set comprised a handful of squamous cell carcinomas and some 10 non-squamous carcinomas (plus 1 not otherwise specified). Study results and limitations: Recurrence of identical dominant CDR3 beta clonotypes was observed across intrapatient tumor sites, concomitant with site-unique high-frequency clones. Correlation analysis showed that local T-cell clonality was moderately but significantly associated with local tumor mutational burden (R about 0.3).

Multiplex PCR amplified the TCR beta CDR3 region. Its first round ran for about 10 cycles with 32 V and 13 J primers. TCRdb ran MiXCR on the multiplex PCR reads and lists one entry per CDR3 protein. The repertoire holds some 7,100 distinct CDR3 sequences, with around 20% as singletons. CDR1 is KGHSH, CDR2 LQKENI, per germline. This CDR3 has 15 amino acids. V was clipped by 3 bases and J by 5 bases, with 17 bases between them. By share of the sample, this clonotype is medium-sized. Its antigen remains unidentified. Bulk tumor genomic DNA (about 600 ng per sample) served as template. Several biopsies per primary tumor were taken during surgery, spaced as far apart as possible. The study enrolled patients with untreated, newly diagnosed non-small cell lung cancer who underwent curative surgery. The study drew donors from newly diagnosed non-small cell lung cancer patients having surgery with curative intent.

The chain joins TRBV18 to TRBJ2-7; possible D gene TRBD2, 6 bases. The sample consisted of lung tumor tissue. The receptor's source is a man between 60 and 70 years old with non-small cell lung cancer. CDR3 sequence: CASSPGGNWRDEQYF. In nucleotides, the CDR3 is TGTGCCAGCTCACCCGGAGGGAATTGGCGGGACGAGCAGTACTTC.